Below are 28 T cell receptor beta chains sequenced from a single sample in a study of blood T cell repertoires in COVID-19. The repertoire was sequenced with immunoSEQ multiplex PCR; TCRdb's copy has only in-frame clones and lacks some. Among roughly 260,000 clones listed, about 85% were seen once. The sequenced sample was peripheral blood. These receptors were collected from a woman aged 45 to 65 who had recovered from COVID-19.

This clone was recorded a few times. CDR3 region: CASSSRGGSEETQYF. CDR3 nucleotide sequence: TGTGCCAGCAGCTCCCGAGGAGGTAGCGAAGAGACCCAGTACTTC. V gene TRBV7-3 combines with J gene TRBJ2-5; D may be TRBD2 (5 bases). Trimming took 4 bases from V and 3 from J, leaving 15 bases between them. The germline CDR1 and CDR2 sequences are SGHTA and FQGTGA. This CDR3 has 15 residues.

The rearrangement links TRBV27 to TRBJ1-2; 7 nucleotides match TRBD1. The CDR3 loop spans 14 amino acids. V lost 4 bases, J lost 5 bases, and 7 bases stayed unmatched. Germline loops: CDR1 MNHEY, CDR2 SMNVEV (reference sequence). The CDR3 loop is CASSSQGQSYGYTF. CDR3 in DNA: TGTGCCAGCAGTTCCCAGGGACAGAGTTATGGCTACACCTTC.

V gene TRBV7-3 combines with J gene TRBJ2-2; TRBD2 matches 13 bases. CDR3 length: 15 amino acids. Germline V gene sequence: CDR1 SGHTA, CDR2 FQGTGA. Germline trimming cut 5 bases from V and 9 bases from J; bases unmatched to any gene: 6. In nucleotides, the CDR3 is TGTGCCAGCAGCCCGGGACTAGCGGGAAGGCGGGAGCTGTTTTTT. This translates into CASSPGLAGRRELFF.

The genes are TRBV24-1 and TRBJ2-2, with a weak D call TRBD2 (6 bases). The CDR3 covers 14 residues. Germline assignment: CDR1 KGHDR and CDR2 SFDVKD. Between the trimmed V and J ends, which lost 6 bases and 4 bases, there was a span of 11 bases. The CDR3 DNA reads as TGTGCCACCAGTCCCTGGGGACTCACCGGGGAGCTGTTTTTT. As protein: CATSPWGLTGELFF.

J is TRBJ2-7 and V is TRBV5-1; 7 positions agree with TRBD1. This CDR3 spans 15 amino acids. Losses at the gene ends were 0 bases for V and 0 bases for J; bases not matched to a gene: 3. Germline lookup yields CDR1 SGHRS and CDR2 YFSETQ. The CDR3 coding sequence is TGCGCCAGCAGCTTGGAAGGACAGGCCTCCTACGAGCAGTACTTC. Translated, it gives CASSLEGQASYEQYF.

V and J are TRBV7-9 and TRBJ2-1; perhaps TRBD2 as D (5 bases). This CDR3 is 16 amino acids long. The V end lost 4 bases, the J end lost 7 bases, and 20 bases lay between the germline ends. Per the germline V gene, CDR1 is SEHNR and CDR2 is FQNEAQ (reference sequence). CDR3 residues: CASSWVERPERNEQFF. The CDR3 nucleotides are TGTGCCAGCAGCTGGGTCGAGCGCCCCGAGCGGAATGAGCAGTTCTTC.

This sequence joins TRBV19 and TRBJ2-4; TRBD2 might be the D (5 bases). This CDR3 is built from 15 residues. CDR1 and CDR2 from the germline V gene are LNHDA and SQIVND (reference sequence). Trimming took 1 base from V and 1 from J, leaving 8 bases between them. The CDR3 DNA is TGTGCCAGTAGTATAGCCGGGGAGGCCAAAAACATTCAGTACTTC. This translates into CASSIAGEAKNIQYF.

The V call is TRBV10-3, the J call TRBJ1-2; 8 positions agree with TRBD1. Looked up from germline, CDR1 is ENHRY and CDR2 is SYGVKD. V shed 2 bases and J 4 bases; nucleotides not matched to a gene: 12. This CDR3 has 17 residues. The CDR3, as DNA: TGTGCCATCAGTGAGACACTAACGGACAGGGAGGGCTATGGCTACACCTTC. Protein sequence: CAISETLTDREGYGYTF.

The V call is TRBV19, the J call TRBJ1-2, with 10 bases fitting TRBD1. With V trimmed by 6 bases and J by 8 bases, 9 bases remained unmatched. This CDR3 comprises 14 residues. Germline lookup yields CDR1 LNHDA and CDR2 SQIVND (reference sequence). Here the CDR3 DNA reads TGTGCCAGTAGGCTTCGGGACAGGGGTAGCGGCTACACCTTC. Translation: CASRLRDRGSGYTF.

This CDR3 reads CASSVEWGANTGELFF. In DNA form, the CDR3 reads TGTGCCAGCAGCGTAGAATGGGGGGCGAACACCGGGGAGCTGTTTTTT. The chain combines TRBV9 with TRBJ2-2; TRBD2 is a possible D gene (6 bases). V was shortened by 0 bases and J by 0 bases, with 9 bases between the two germline ends. The germline gives CDR1 SGDLS, CDR2 YYNGEE. The CDR3 sequence is 16 residues long. The whole variable domain, filled in from reference TRBV9 and TRBJ2-2, reads DSGVTQTPKHLITATGQRVTLRCSPRSGDLSVYWYQQSLDQGLQFLIQYYNGEERAKGNILERFSAQQFPDLHSELNLSSLELGDSALYFCASSVEWGANTGELFFGEGSRLTVL.

The J gene is TRBJ1-5, the V gene TRBV28; the match to TRBD1 covers 9 bases. From germline, CDR1 is MDHEN and CDR2 SYDVKM. The length of the CDR3 is 14 residues. V was clipped by 7 bases and J by 4 bases; unmatched bases: 5. CDR3 sequence reads: CASTLGTGNQPQHF. DNA of the CDR3: TGTGCCAGCACCCTCGGGACAGGGAATCAGCCCCAGCATTTT.

This chain links TRBV30 with TRBJ2-7, with D tentatively TRBD1 (6 bases). V lost 2 bases to trimming and J lost 7 bases, with 18 bases between them. The CDR3 consists of 14 residues. Germline CDR1 is GTSNPN and CDR2 is SVGIG (reference sequence). CDR3 in amino acids: CAWSPETGRWEQYF. As DNA, the CDR3 is TGTGCCTGGAGTCCCGAGACAGGACGTTGGGAGCAGTACTTC.

This rearrangement joins TRBV6-2 or TRBV6-3 to TRBJ2-1; TRBD2 is a possible D gene (5 bases). Trimming removed 0 bases from V and 7 bases from J, with 13 bases in between. The germline CDR1 and CDR2 sequences are MNHEY and SVGEGT. The CDR3 extends over 15 amino acids. For the CDR3, the DNA is TGTGCCAGCAGTTACTCTCGGACTTTCGCTAATGAGCAGTTCTTC. Its translation is CASSYSRTFANEQFF.

This clone was observed a single time. The chain employs TRBV5-1 and TRBJ2-7; perhaps TRBD2 as D (6 bases). Trimming took off 2 bases at V and 0 bases at J, with 15 bases between the two ends. The CDR3 sequence is 16 residues long. Germline V CDR1 and CDR2: SGHRS, YFSETQ. The CDR3 DNA sequence: TGCGCCAGCAGCTTTGGCGGGGTACCGAGCTCCTACGAGCAGTACTTC. Protein product: CASSFGGVPSSYEQYF.

The chain couples TRBV6-5 to TRBJ2-7; 9 nucleotides line up with TRBD1. The CDR3 spans 15 residues. The V and J ends lost 0 bases and 8 bases, in that order; junction bases with no gene match: 8. Germline CDR1 MNHEY, CDR2 SVGAGI. The CDR3, as DNA: TGTGCCAGCAGTTACTCCCGGGACAGGGTAGACAAGCAGTACTTC. The encoded protein is CASSYSRDRVDKQYF.

CDR3 DNA sequence: TGTGCCAGCAGCTCCCGGGGATGGGGGGGCTCACCCTTCTACGAGCAGTACTTC. Its translation: CASSSRGWGGSPFYEQYF. The chain uses TRBV7-2 and TRBJ2-7; TRBD2 might be the D (7 bases). CDR3 length: 18 amino acids. Trimming removed 4 bases from V and 3 bases from J, with 25 bases in between. Germline V CDR1 and CDR2: SGHTA, FQGNSA.

The J gene is TRBJ1-4, the V gene TRBV28; unclear D gene. Trimming cost V 3 bases and J 13 bases, with 21 bases left between them. The germline gives CDR1 MDHEN, CDR2 SYDVKM. The CDR3 extends over 15 amino acids. For the CDR3, the DNA is TGTGCCAGCAGTTTGGGTGTAACCCACCGGGTAAGACTGTTTTTT. This translates into CASSLGVTHRVRLFF.

This clone was seen a single time. The chain employs TRBV29-1 and TRBJ2-6; 8 positions agree with TRBD1. The V and J ends lost 6 bases and 4 bases, in that order; junction bases with no gene match: 8. Germline V CDR1 and CDR2: SQVTM, ANQGSEA. This CDR3 comprises 15 residues. The CDR3: CSVGTGGTGANVLTF. The CDR3 coding sequence is TGCAGCGTGGGTACAGGGGGGACGGGGGCCAACGTCCTGACTTTC.

V usage is TRBV2 and J usage is TRBJ2-7, with 7 bases identical to TRBD1. Germline values: CDR1 SNHLY, CDR2 FYNNEI. This CDR3 is built from 14 residues. V was clipped by 6 bases and J by 2 bases; unmatched bases: 7. CDR3: CASSSGQLTYEQYF. CDR3 bases: TGTGCCAGCAGCTCGGGACAGCTGACCTACGAGCAGTACTTC.

The chain links TRBV5-1 to TRBJ1-3; D might be TRBD1 (6 bases). The CDR3 loop spans 14 amino acids. Germline V lookup: CDR1 SGHRS, CDR2 YFSETQ. V dropped 0 bases and J dropped 6 bases, with 10 bases sitting between them. The CDR3 DNA reads TGCGCCAGCAGCTTGGCCGGGGGGCTAAACACCATATATTTT. It encodes CASSLAGGLNTIYF.

This chain connects TRBV18 to TRBJ2-4, with D possibly TRBD1 on 6 matching bases. Germline V CDR1 and CDR2: KGHSH, LQKENI. The CDR3 totals 14 residues. Trimming stripped 2 bases from V and 1 base from J, with 6 bases between. DNA of the CDR3: TGTGCCAGCTCACCAACAGGGGCCAAAAACATTCAGTACTTC. This encodes CASSPTGAKNIQYF.

The V call is TRBV7-9, the J call TRBJ2-1; tentative D call: TRBD2 (5 bases). Germline-derived CDR1 and CDR2 are SEHNR and FQNEAQ (reference sequence). The CDR3 covers 16 residues. V was pared by 4 bases and J by 6 bases, with 19 bases between. This CDR3 is CASSSRPSGWGNEQFF. Written as DNA, the CDR3 is TGTGCCAGCAGCTCTCGACCCAGCGGATGGGGCAATGAGCAGTTCTTC. Filled out from reference TRBV7-9 and TRBJ2-1, the complete variable domain reads DTGVSQNPRHKITKRGQNVTFRCDPISEHNRLYWYRQTLGQGPEFLTYFQNEAQLEKSRLLSDRFSAERPKGSFSTLEIQRTEQGDSAMYLCASSSRPSGWGNEQFFGPGTRLTVL.

The V gene is TRBV7-9, the J gene TRBJ1-1; D is perhaps TRBD1 (5 bases). Trimming left V 5 bases short and J 1 base short, with 14 bases between. The CDR3 is 15 residues long. The germline V gene encodes CDR1 SEHNR and CDR2 FQNEAQ (reference sequence). The CDR3 here is CASSPKGLQNTEAFF. CDR3 sequence (DNA): TGTGCCAGCAGCCCAAAGGGACTGCAGAACACTGAAGCTTTCTTT. The variable domain in full, with the rest retrieved from reference TRBV7-9 and TRBJ1-1, is DTGVSQNPRHKITKRGQNVTFRCDPISEHNRLYWYRQTLGQGPEFLTYFQNEAQLEKSRLLSDRFSAERPKGSFSTLEIQRTEQGDSAMYLCASSPKGLQNTEAFFGQGTRLTVV.

The CDR3 loop is CASSYSTGVSEKLFF. For the CDR3, the DNA is TGTGCCAGCAGTTACTCGACAGGGGTTTCCGAAAAACTGTTTTTT. J is TRBJ1-4 and V is TRBV6-5; 8 nucleotides line up with TRBD1. V lost 0 bases and J lost 8; bases outside the gene matches: 5. This CDR3 contains 15 residues. CDR1 and CDR2 from the germline V gene are MNHEY and SVGAGI.

V gene TRBV5-4 combines with J gene TRBJ1-2, with TRBD1 as a possible D gene (6 bases). This CDR3 has 13 residues. Germline V gene data show CDR1 as SGHNT and CDR2 as YYREEE (reference sequence). The germline V and J ends were trimmed by 5 bases and 7 bases, with 15 bases remaining between them. The CDR3 bases are TGTGCCAGCAGGATAACAGGGTTAGGTGGCTACACCTTC. Protein sequence: CASRITGLGGYTF.

The rearrangement links TRBV5-1 to TRBJ1-4; possible D gene TRBD1, 6 bases. CDR1 and CDR2 (germline): SGHRS, YFSETQ. V was cut by 0 bases and J by 8 bases, with 14 bases left in between. The CDR3 has 15 amino acids. DNA of the CDR3: TGCGCCAGCAGCTTGGCCACAGGGCGTGAAGAAAAACTGTTTTTT. It encodes CASSLATGREEKLFF.

This clone was observed once. The chain carries TRBV9 and TRBJ2-7; D possibly corresponds to TRBD1 (6 bases). The CDR3 consists of 14 residues. The V end lost 2 bases, the J end lost 3 bases, and 12 bases lay between the germline ends. Germline-derived CDR1 and CDR2 are SGDLS and YYNGEE. The CDR3 loop reads CASSVGQMNYEQYF. As DNA, the CDR3 is TGTGCCAGCAGCGTCGGACAGATGAACTACGAGCAGTACTTC.

This clone was recorded only once. This chain connects TRBV27 to TRBJ1-1; maybe TRBD1 (5 bases). Germline V CDR1 and CDR2: MNHEY, SMNVEV (reference sequence). The CDR3 totals 15 residues. V was clipped by 6 bases and J by 6 bases, with 20 bases between them. The CDR3 spells CASRAIKGRVAEAFF. The DNA of the CDR3 is TGTGCCAGCAGGGCAATAAAGGGGAGGGTCGCTGAAGCTTTCTTT.